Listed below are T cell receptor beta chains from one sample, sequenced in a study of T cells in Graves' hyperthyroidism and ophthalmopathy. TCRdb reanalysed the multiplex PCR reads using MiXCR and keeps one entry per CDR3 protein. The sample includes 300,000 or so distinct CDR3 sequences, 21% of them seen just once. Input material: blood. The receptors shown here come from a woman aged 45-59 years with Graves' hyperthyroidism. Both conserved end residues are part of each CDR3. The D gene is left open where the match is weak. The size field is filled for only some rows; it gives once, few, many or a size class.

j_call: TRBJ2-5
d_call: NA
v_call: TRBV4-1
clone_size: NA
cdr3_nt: TGCGCCAGCAGCCAAGAGGACAGGCGGGGAGAGACCCAGTACTTC
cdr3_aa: CASSQEDRRGETQYF

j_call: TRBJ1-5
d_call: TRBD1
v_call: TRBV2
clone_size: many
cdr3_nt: TGTGCCAGCAGTGAAAACAGGGGAACCAATCAGCCCCAGCATTTT
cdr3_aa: CASSENRGTNQPQHF

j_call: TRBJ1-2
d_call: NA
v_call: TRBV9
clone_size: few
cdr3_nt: TGTACCAGCAGCGTAGGGGGGAACTATGGCTACACCTTC
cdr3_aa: CTSSVGGNYGYTF

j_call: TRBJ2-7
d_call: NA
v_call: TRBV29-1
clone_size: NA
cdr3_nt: TGCAGCGTTACGAAAACCCGACAGATTGGAAGCTACGAGCAGTACTTC
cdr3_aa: CSVTKTRQIGSYEQYF

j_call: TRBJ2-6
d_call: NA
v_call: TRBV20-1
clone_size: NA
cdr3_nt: TGCAGTGCTAGGTCAGGGATCGGCTCTGGGGCCAACGTCCTGACTTTC
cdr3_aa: CSARSGIGSGANVLTF

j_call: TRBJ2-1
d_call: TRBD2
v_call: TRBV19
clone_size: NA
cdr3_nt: TGTGCCAGTATGGGGACTAGCGGGGTTAGCTCCTACAATGAGCAGTTCTTC
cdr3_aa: CASMGTSGVSSYNEQFF

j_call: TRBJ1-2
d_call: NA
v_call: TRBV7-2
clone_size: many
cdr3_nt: TGTGCCAGCAGCTTTGCCGTGGGGGAGAACTATGGCTACACCTTC
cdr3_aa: CASSFAVGENYGYTF

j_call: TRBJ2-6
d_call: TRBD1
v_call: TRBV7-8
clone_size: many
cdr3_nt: TGTGCCAGCAGCCTCCGGGACAGGGGGTCTGGGGCCAACGTCCTGACTTTC
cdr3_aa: CASSLRDRGSGANVLTF

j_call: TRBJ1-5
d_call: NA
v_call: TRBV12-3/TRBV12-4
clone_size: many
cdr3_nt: TGTGCCAGCAGCACCGGAGATTATAGCAATCAGCCCCAGCATTTT
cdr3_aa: CASSTGDYSNQPQHF

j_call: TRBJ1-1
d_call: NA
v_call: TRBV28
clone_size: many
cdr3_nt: TGTGCCAGCACCCCCCCCAGCCTGAACACTGAAGCTTTCTTT
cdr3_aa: CASTPPSLNTEAFF

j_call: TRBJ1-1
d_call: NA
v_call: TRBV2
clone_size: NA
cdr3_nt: TGTGCCAGCAGCCATGACCAGGGGAACACTGAAGCTTTCTTT
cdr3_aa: CASSHDQGNTEAFF

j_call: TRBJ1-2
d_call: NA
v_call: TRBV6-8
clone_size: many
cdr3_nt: TGTGCCAGCAGTTACTCGAATATCTATGGCTACACCTTC
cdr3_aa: CASSYSNIYGYTF

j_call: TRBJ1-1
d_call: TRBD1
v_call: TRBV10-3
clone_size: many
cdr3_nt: TGTGCCATCAGGACAGGGGGGTCCACTGAAGCTTTCTTT
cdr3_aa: CAIRTGGSTEAFF

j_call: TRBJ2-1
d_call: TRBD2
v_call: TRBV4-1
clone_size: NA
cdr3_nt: TGCGCCAGCAGCCAAACACTAGCGGGGCACAATGAGCAGTTCTTC
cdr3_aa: CASSQTLAGHNEQFF

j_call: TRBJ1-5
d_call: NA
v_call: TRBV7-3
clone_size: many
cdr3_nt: TGTGCCAGCAGCTTAATTGGGGGCAGCAATCAGCCCCAGCATTTT
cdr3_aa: CASSLIGGSNQPQHF

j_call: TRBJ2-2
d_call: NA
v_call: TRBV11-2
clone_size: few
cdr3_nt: TGTGCCAGCAGCTTAGTTGTCCAGCCCACCGGGGAGCTGTTTTTT
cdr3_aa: CASSLVVQPTGELFF

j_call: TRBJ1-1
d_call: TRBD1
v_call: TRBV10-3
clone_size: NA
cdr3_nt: TGTGCCATCAGTGAGGGACAGGGCAGATCTGAAGCTTTCTTT
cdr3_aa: CAISEGQGRSEAFF

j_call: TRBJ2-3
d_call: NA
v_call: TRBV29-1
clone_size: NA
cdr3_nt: TGCAGCGCCCCGGGGGTAATAGCTAGCGGCACAGATACGCAGTATTTT
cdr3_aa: CSAPGVIASGTDTQYF

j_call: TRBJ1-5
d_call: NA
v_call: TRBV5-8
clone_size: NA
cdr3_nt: TGTGCCAGCAGCTTACTCAGTAGGGAAAGGAATCAGCCCCAGCATTTT
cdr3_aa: CASSLLSRERNQPQHF

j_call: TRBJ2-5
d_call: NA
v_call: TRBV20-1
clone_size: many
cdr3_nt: TGCAGTGCTAGGTTGAGCGGATGGGGAGAGACCCAGTACTTC
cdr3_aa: CSARLSGWGETQYF

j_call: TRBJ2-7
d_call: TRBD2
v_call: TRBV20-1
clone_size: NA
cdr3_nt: TGCAGTGCTGAACCGACTAGCGGCTCCTACGAGCAGTACTTC
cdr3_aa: CSAEPTSGSYEQYF

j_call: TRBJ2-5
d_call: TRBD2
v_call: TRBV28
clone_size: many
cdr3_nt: TGTGCCAGCAGACGGACTAGCGGGTCTCCAGAGACCCAGTACTTC
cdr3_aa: CASRRTSGSPETQYF

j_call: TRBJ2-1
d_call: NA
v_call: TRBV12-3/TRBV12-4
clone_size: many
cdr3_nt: TGTGCCAGCAGTTTCTCGGATGGGCCTTACAATGAGCAGTTCTTC
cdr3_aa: CASSFSDGPYNEQFF

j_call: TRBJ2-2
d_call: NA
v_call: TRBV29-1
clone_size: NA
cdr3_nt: TGCAGCGTTGATCACCCATTAGCGAACACCGGGGAGCTGTTTTTT
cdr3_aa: CSVDHPLANTGELFF

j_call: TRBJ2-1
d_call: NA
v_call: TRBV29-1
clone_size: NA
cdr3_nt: TGCGGCGTTGAGAGATACAGGTCCCGAGGCTACAATGAGCAGTTCTTC
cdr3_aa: CGVERYRSRGYNEQFF

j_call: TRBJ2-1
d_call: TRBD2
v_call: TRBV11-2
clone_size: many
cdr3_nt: TGTGCCAGCAGCTTAGGGACTAGCGGGACCGCCTACAATGAGCAGTTCTTC
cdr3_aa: CASSLGTSGTAYNEQFF

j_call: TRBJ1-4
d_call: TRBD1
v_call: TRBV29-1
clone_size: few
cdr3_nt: TGCAGCGTTCCCGGGACAGGGATGATGGATGAAAAACTGTTTTTT
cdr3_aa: CSVPGTGMMDEKLFF

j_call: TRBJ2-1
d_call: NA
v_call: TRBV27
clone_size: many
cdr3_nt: TGTGCCACCCAGGCGGGATCGACCTACAATGAGCAGTTCTTC
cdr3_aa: CATQAGSTYNEQFF

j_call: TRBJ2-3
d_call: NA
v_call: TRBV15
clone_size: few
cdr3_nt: TGTGCCACCAGCAGCGGGACTCACCCCACGACAGATACGCAGTATTTT
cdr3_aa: CATSSGTHPTTDTQYF

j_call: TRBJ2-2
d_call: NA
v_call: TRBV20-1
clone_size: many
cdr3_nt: TGCAGTGCTAGAGTAGGCGGGTCAGGCGGGGAGCTGTTTTTT
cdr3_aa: CSARVGGSGGELFF

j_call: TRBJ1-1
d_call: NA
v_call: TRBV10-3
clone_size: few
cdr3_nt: TGTGCCATCAGTGAATATACTGAAGCTTTCTTT
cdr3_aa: CAISEYTEAFF

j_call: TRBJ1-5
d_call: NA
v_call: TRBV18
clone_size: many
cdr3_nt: TGTGCCAGCTCACCAGACAGCGGCGGGAGGCCCCAGCATTTT
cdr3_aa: CASSPDSGGRPQHF

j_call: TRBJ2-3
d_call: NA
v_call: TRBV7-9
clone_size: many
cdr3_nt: TGTGCCAGCAGCTCGGCTTCGGGACAACCCACAGATACGCAGTATTTT
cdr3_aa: CASSSASGQPTDTQYF

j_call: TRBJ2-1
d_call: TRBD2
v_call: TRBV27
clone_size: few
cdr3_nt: TGTGCCAGCAGTTCGGGGGGTGAGCAGTTCTTC
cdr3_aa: CASSSGGEQFF

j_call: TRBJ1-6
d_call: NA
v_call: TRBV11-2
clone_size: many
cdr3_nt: TGTGCCAGCAGCTTAGGGCAGGAGGCTAATTCACCCCTCCACTTT
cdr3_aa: CASSLGQEANSPLHF

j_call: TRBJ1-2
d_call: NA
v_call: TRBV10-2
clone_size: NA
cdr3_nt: TGCGCCTCCTCGACCAGGCAGTCAAACTATGGCTACACCTTC
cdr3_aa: CASSTRQSNYGYTF

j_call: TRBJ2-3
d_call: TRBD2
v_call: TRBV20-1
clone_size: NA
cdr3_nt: TGCAGTGCCCAGGGACTAGCGGGGGGGACAGATACGCAGTATTTT
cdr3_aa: CSAQGLAGGTDTQYF

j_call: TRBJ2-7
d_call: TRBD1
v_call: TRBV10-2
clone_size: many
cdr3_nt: TGCGCCAGTCACAGGGGAAGCGCCCCCTACGAGCAGTACTTC
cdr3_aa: CASHRGSAPYEQYF

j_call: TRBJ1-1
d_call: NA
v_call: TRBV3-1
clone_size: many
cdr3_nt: TGTGCCAGCAGCCACCGGATGAACACTGAAGCTTTCTTT
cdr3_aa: CASSHRMNTEAFF

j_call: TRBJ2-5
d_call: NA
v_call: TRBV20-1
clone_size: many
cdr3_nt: TGCAGTGCTAGATCCCAGGAACGCATTCAAGAGACCCAGTACTTC
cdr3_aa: CSARSQERIQETQYF

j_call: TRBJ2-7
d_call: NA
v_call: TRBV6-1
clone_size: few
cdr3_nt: TGTGCCAGCAGTGAAGCGCTGAGAAAACGGTTTGTCAACGAGCAGTACTTC
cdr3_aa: CASSEALRKRFVNEQYF

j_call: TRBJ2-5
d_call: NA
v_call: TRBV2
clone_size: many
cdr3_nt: TGTGCCAGCAAAATAAGCTCGCGGCAAGAGACCCAGTACTTC
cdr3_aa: CASKISSRQETQYF

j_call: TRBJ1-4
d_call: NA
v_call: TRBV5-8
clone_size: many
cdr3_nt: TGTGCCAGCAGCAGGGGGAAGGACAGCCTGAATGAAAAACTGTTTTTT
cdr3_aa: CASSRGKDSLNEKLFF

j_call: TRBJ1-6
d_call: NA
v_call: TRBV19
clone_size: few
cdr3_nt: TGTGCCAGTAAGGAAGGGGCGAATTCACCCCTCCACTTT
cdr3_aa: CASKEGANSPLHF

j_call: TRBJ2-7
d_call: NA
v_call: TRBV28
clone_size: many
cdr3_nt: TGTGCCAGTACCGGGACGCCTGCCTACGAGCAGTACTTC
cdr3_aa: CASTGTPAYEQYF

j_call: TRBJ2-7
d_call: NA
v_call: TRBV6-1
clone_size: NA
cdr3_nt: TGTGCCAGCAGGGCCCCTGGGACCGCCTACGAGCAGTACTTC
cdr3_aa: CASRAPGTAYEQYF

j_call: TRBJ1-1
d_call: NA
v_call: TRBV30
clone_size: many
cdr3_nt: TGTGCCTGGAGAAGGGGCCCATCCCTCCCTGAAGCTTTCTTT
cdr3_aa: CAWRRGPSLPEAFF

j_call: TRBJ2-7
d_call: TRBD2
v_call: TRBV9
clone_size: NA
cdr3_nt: TGTGCCAGCAGCTCCTCCGGGACTAGGGGGGAGCAGTACTTC
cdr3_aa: CASSSSGTRGEQYF

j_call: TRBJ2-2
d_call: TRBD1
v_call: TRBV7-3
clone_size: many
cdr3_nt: TGTGCCAGCAGCTTAACCGGGACAGGGTACACCGGGGAGCTGTTTTTT
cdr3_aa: CASSLTGTGYTGELFF

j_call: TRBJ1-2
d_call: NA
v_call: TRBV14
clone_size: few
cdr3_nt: TGTGCCAGCAGCCAAGAAGGGCTTGGGGACTATGGCTACACCTTC
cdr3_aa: CASSQEGLGDYGYTF

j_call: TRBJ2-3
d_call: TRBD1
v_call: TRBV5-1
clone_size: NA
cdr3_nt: TGCGCCAGCAGAACGGACAGGGCAGGAGATACGCAGTATTTT
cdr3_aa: CASRTDRAGDTQYF

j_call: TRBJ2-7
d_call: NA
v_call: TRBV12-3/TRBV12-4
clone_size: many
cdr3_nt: TGTGCCAGCAGTTTAAGGGGCCCCGGAGACGAGCAGTACTTC
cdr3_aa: CASSLRGPGDEQYF

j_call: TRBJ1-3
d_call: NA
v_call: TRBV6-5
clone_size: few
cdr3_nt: TGTGCCAGCGGTGAACTGGGACGGATCTCTGGAAACACCATATATTTT
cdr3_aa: CASGELGRISGNTIYF

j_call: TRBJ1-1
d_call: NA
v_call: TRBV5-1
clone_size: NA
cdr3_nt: TGCGCCAGCGGTATGGGAAGAGTTGGGACTGAAGCTTTCTTT
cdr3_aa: CASGMGRVGTEAFF

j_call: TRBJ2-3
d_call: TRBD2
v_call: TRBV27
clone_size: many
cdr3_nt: TGTGCCAGCAGCCGCAGCGGGAGGAACACAGATACGCAGTATTTT
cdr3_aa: CASSRSGRNTDTQYF